Following are 23 T cell receptor beta chains from one sample sequenced in a study of blood T cell repertoires in COVID-19 (dated by TCRdb to about 2020). Library construction relied on the immunoSEQ multiplex PCR assay. Held by TCRdb, this immuneACCESS table contains in-frame sequences only and omits some clones. Under half of the omission traces to an unresolved V gene where checked; the cause of the rest is unknown. The sample profile shows 250,000 to 350,000 clones; almost 90% of them were found once. The ten largest clonotypes hold approximately 4.5% of the sample. Sequencing used PBMCs or T cells enriched from blood (not recorded which). The origin of the receptors is a woman younger than 35 with acute COVID-19.

The chain joins TRBV14 to TRBJ2-7, with D unresolved. V was cut by 0 bases and J by 7 bases, with 7 bases left in between. Germline V CDR1 and CDR2: SGHDN, FVKESK. The CDR3 sequence is 12 residues long. The DNA for the CDR3 is TGTGCCAGCAGCCAAGAGGGCCTAGAGCAGTACTTC. Its protein is CASSQEGLEQYF.

The J gene is TRBJ1-2, the V gene TRBV5-1, with D perhaps TRBD1 (6 bases). This CDR3 region has 15 residues. Trimming removed 0 bases at V and 6 bases at J, with 15 bases between. Germline assignment: CDR1 SGHRS and CDR2 YFSETQ. The CDR3 nucleotides are TGCGCCAGCAGCTTGGGATTTTCGGGGGGCCATGGCTACACCTTC. As protein: CASSLGFSGGHGYTF.

This chain joins TRBV28 and TRBJ1-5; 8 bases agree with TRBD1. CDR3 length: 14 residues. CDR1 and CDR2 (germline): MDHEN, SYDVKM. V lost 4 bases, J lost 7 bases, and 6 bases stayed unmatched. The CDR3 region has the DNA TGTGCCAGCAGTTCCGGACAGGGTTGGCAGCCCCAGCATTTT. Protein: CASSSGQGWQPQHF. Filled out from reference TRBV28 and TRBJ1-5, the complete variable domain reads DVKVTQSSRYLVKRTGEKVFLECVQDMDHENMFWYRQDPGLGLRLIYFSYDVKMKEKGDIPEGYSVSREKKERFSLILESASTNQTSMYLCASSSGQGWQPQHFGDGTRLSIL.

The chain carries TRBV18 and TRBJ1-5; no definite D call. Trimming took 2 bases from V and 4 from J, leaving 6 bases between them. Germline CDR1 reads KGHSH; CDR2 reads LQKENI. This CDR3 contains 13 residues. In DNA, the CDR3 is TGTGCCAGCTCACCAATCCGGAATCAGCCCCAGCATTTT. Translation gives CASSPIRNQPQHF.

This chain joins TRBV28 and TRBJ1-4; weak D call: TRBD1 (5 bases). This CDR3 contains 13 residues. V shed 6 bases and J shed 8 bases, with 13 bases lying between them. CDR1 and CDR2 from the germline V gene are MDHEN and SYDVKM. As DNA, the CDR3 is TGTGCCAGCAGGGCAGGGCATATAGAAAAACTGTTTTTT. Residues: CASRAGHIEKLFF.

V is TRBV19 and J is TRBJ1-5; TRBD1 is a possible D gene (6 bases). Germline values: CDR1 LNHDA, CDR2 SQIVND (reference sequence). The V end lost 7 bases, the J end lost 9 bases, and 13 bases lay between the germline ends. CDR3 size: 12 residues. The CDR3 sequence: CASTTDRRPQHF. CDR3 DNA: TGTGCCAGTACCACAGACAGGCGGCCCCAGCATTTT.

This chain links TRBV7-9 with TRBJ2-3, with D uncertain. The V gene lost 1 base and the J gene lost 5 bases, with 13 bases spanning the gap. Germline lookup yields CDR1 SEHNR and CDR2 FQNEAQ (reference sequence). The CDR3 sequence is 15 residues long. CDR3 protein: CASSLGAGPRDTQYF. The CDR3 nucleotides are TGTGCCAGCAGCTTAGGGGCTGGCCCCCGAGATACGCAGTATTTT.

In this sample, this clone turned up a few times. The chain links TRBV27 to TRBJ1-2; TRBD1 agrees at 7 bases. V shed 3 bases and J 6 bases; nucleotides not matched to a gene: 7. This CDR3 contains 14 residues. Per the germline V gene, CDR1 is MNHEY and CDR2 is SMNVEV (reference sequence). CDR3 region: CASSFHRGDDGYTF. CDR3 nucleotides: TGTGCCAGCAGTTTCCACAGGGGTGATGATGGCTACACCTTC.

The V gene is TRBV24-1, the J gene TRBJ1-2; D gene ambiguous. Germline V gives CDR1 KGHDR, CDR2 SFDVKD. With 3 bases removed from V and 8 bases from J, the gap between germline ends came to 12 bases. CDR3 length: 13 residues. The CDR3 nucleotides read TGTGCCACCAGTGATAAGGAGGTGAGGGGCTACACCTTC. Translating it yields CATSDKEVRGYTF.

This rearrangement joins TRBV15 to TRBJ1-5; possible D gene TRBD1, 6 bases. CDR1 and CDR2 (germline): LNHNV, YYDKDF (reference sequence). This CDR3 comprises 19 residues. V was clipped by 2 bases and J by 6 bases, with 26 bases between them. CDR3 sequence (DNA): TGTGCCACCAGCAGATGGGGGGGGGCCCACATCCTTCTTCCTCAGCCCCAGCATTTT. As protein: CATSRWGGAHILLPQPQHF. Variable domain in full (rest from reference TRBV15 and TRBJ1-5): DAMVIQNPRYQVTQFGKPVTLSCSQTLNHNVMYWYQQKSSQAPKLLFHYYDKDFNNEADTPDNFQSRRPNTSFCFLDIRSPGLGDTAMYLCATSRWGGAHILLPQPQHFGDGTRLSIL.

This clone occurred once. The chain is built from TRBV19 and TRBJ1-5; 9 bases agree with TRBD1. In germline, CDR1 is LNHDA, CDR2 SQIVND (reference sequence). This CDR3 comprises 15 residues. After removal of 8 bases from V and 1 base from J, the junction contained 6 bases not matched to a gene. The CDR3 DNA is TGTGCCAGTCAGGACAGGGGCTGGAGCAATCAGCCCCAGCATTTT. As protein: CASQDRGWSNQPQHF.

The rearrangement joins TRBV5-1 to TRBJ2-7; TRBD2 is a possible D gene (6 bases). The CDR3 is 15 residues long. V shed 4 bases and J shed 0 bases, with 14 bases lying between them. Per germline, CDR1 SGHRS and CDR2 YFSETQ. CDR3 nucleotide sequence: TGCGCCAGCAGCCCCGTAGCGGATTCCTCCTACGAGCAGTACTTC. Translation gives CASSPVADSSYEQYF.

The V and J genes are TRBV9 and TRBJ2-1, with TRBD2 identical over 8 bases. Germline assignment: CDR1 SGDLS and CDR2 YYNGEE. The CDR3 covers 16 residues. V lost 3 bases to trimming and J lost 6 bases; unmatched junction nucleotides: 11. For the CDR3, the DNA is TGTGCCAGCAGCGGTACTAGCGGACTGATACTCAATGAGCAGTTCTTC. It translates to CASSGTSGLILNEQFF.

The J gene is TRBJ1-2, the V gene TRBV2, with TRBD1 as a possible D gene (5 bases). CDR1 and CDR2 (germline): SNHLY, FYNNEI. Between the trimmed V and J ends, which lost 10 bases and 7 bases, there was a span of 22 bases. CDR3 length: 14 amino acids. Here the CDR3 DNA reads TGTGCCATTTGGGAGGCAGGTCCGAGGGGTGGCTACACCTTC. Amino acids: CAIWEAGPRGGYTF.

V and J are TRBV9 and TRBJ2-1; 11 positions match TRBD2. Germline loops: CDR1 SGDLS, CDR2 YYNGEE. CDR3 length equals 14 residues. V gave up 3 bases and J gave up 6 bases; unmatched junction bases: 2. The CDR3 DNA reads TGTGCCAGCAGCGCTAGCGGGGGGATCAATGAGCAGTTCTTC. Protein: CASSASGGINEQFF. Full variable domain (rest looked up from reference TRBV9 and TRBJ2-1): DSGVTQTPKHLITATGQRVTLRCSPRSGDLSVYWYQQSLDQGLQFLIQYYNGEERAKGNILERFSAQQFPDLHSELNLSSLELGDSALYFCASSASGGINEQFFGPGTRLTVL.

This rearrangement joins TRBV3-1 (or the pseudogene TRBV3-2) to TRBJ2-1, with D tentatively TRBD2 (6 bases). Trimming pared 0 bases from V and 2 bases from J, leaving 11 bases between. CDR3 length: 16 residues. Per germline, CDR1 LGHDT and CDR2 YNNKEL (reference sequence). CDR3 residues: CASSQDTGATYNEQFF. In nucleotides, the CDR3 is TGTGCCAGCAGCCAAGATACGGGAGCAACCTACAATGAGCAGTTCTTC.

The chain is built from TRBV12-5 and TRBJ1-1; 8 nucleotides align to TRBD1. The J segment lost 4 bases and the V segment lost 6 bases, leaving 7 bases of the junction unmatched. The CDR3 has 14 amino acids. Germline V CDR1 and CDR2: LGHNT, FRNRAP. DNA for the CDR3: TGTGCTAGTGGGGGGACAGGACAACTCACTGAAGCTTTCTTT. Translating gives CASGGTGQLTEAFF.

The chain has TRBV15 and TRBJ2-3; 8 bases line up with TRBD1. Germline CDR1 reads LNHNV; CDR2 reads YYDKDF (reference sequence). J gave up 4 bases and V 1 base, and 4 bases lay outside the gene matches. The CDR3 contains 15 residues. CDR3 nucleotide sequence: TGTGCCACCAGCAGAGCAACGACAGGGGCAGATACGCAGTATTTT. This sequence encodes CATSRATTGADTQYF.

The rearrangement uses TRBV5-1 and TRBJ2-1; 8 nucleotides align to TRBD1. The CDR3 is made up of 15 amino acids. The germline gives CDR1 SGHRS, CDR2 YFSETQ. V trimming: 1 base; J trimming: 6 bases; junction bases outside the gene matches: 6. The CDR3 protein is CASSLQGALANEQFF. In DNA, the CDR3 is TGCGCCAGCAGCTTGCAGGGGGCTCTGGCCAATGAGCAGTTCTTC.

The chain carries TRBV9 and TRBJ1-1; TRBD1 aligns across 10 bases. J lost 3 bases, V lost 2 bases, and 13 bases had no gene match. The germline CDR1 and CDR2 sequences are SGDLS and YYNGEE. The CDR3 runs to 18 residues. CDR3 region: CASSVFHRDRGMDTEAFF. Written as DNA, the CDR3 is TGTGCCAGCAGCGTTTTCCACCGGGACAGGGGAATGGACACTGAAGCTTTCTTT.

V gene TRBV14 combines with J gene TRBJ2-6; D may be TRBD2 (5 bases). CDR3 length equals 17 residues. Trimming removed 1 base from V and 2 bases from J, with 12 bases in between. The germline CDR1 and CDR2 sequences are SGHDN and FVKESK. The DNA for the CDR3 is TGTGCCAGCAGCCAAGGCCACCGGAGGACTGGGGCCAACGTCCTGACTTTC. It encodes CASSQGHRRTGANVLTF.

V usage is TRBV28 and J usage is TRBJ2-7; TRBD1 aligns across 7 bases. This CDR3 contains 15 residues. V lost 5 bases, J lost 3 bases, and 10 bases stayed unmatched. Germline loops: CDR1 MDHEN, CDR2 SYDVKM. CDR3 protein: CASSPDGTASYEQYF. Here the CDR3 DNA reads TGTGCCAGCAGTCCGGATGGGACAGCGAGCTACGAGCAGTACTTC.

J is TRBJ1-2 and V is TRBV28, with D hard to call. Germline CDR1 reads MDHEN; CDR2 reads SYDVKM. Trimming left V 2 bases short and J 4 bases short, with 17 bases between. The CDR3 length is 16 residues. In DNA form, the CDR3 reads TGTGCCAGCAGTTTAAGGTTGAGCGGATTTACCTATGGCTACACCTTC. Its translation is CASSLRLSGFTYGYTF.